The 23 T cell receptor beta chains reported below all come from one sample, sequenced in a study of cytomegalovirus exposure and HLA in healthy donors. The protocol was immunoSEQ multiplex PCR, while the TCRdb copy is restricted to in-frame clones and leaves out a portion. Among approximately 180,000 clones listed, 80% to 90% were seen once. Sample: PBMCs. Every receptor here comes from a woman aged 30 to 39 in good health and CMV-seronegative.

The V gene is TRBV9, the J gene TRBJ2-7, with a possible D match to TRBD2 (6 bases). V dropped 3 bases and J dropped 0 bases, with 10 bases sitting between them. In germline, CDR1 is SGDLS, CDR2 YYNGEE. The CDR3 spans 14 residues. The CDR3 region has the DNA TGTGCCAGCAGCGCGCGACTAGTCTCCTACGAGCAGTACTTC. The encoded protein is CASSARLVSYEQYF.

The chain links TRBV9 to TRBJ1-2; D is undetermined. Germline CDR1 and CDR2: SGDLS and YYNGEE. The CDR3 spans 14 residues. Trimming left V 3 bases short and J 0 bases short, with 9 bases between. The CDR3 DNA reads TGTGCCAGCAGCGCGAGGGAGGCTAACTATGGCTACACCTTC. This translates into CASSAREANYGYTF.

This clone was picked up one time. J is TRBJ1-5 and V is TRBV19; a weak D match, TRBD1 (5 bases). Per the germline V gene, CDR1 is LNHDA and CDR2 is SQIVND (reference sequence). The CDR3 is 16 residues long. Trimming left V 7 bases short and J 0 bases short, with 16 bases between. The CDR3 DNA sequence: TGTGCCAGTACCAAATTTGGGGGGAATAGCAATCAGCCCCAGCATTTT. Amino acids: CASTKFGGNSNQPQHF.

The genes are TRBV6-1 and TRBJ1-2, with D maybe TRBD1 (6 bases). The CDR3 length is 14 residues. V lost 3 bases and J lost 8, with 16 bases in between. The germline V gene encodes CDR1 MNHNS and CDR2 SASEGT. In nucleotides, the CDR3 is TGTGCCAGCAGTGATTTCTTGGGGGCTGAGGGCTACACCTTC. The encoded protein is CASSDFLGAEGYTF.

This clone has just one count. The chain recombines TRBV5-4 with TRBJ1-1, with 9 bases lining up with TRBD1. Losses at the gene ends were 4 bases for V and 5 bases for J; bases not matched to a gene: 9. Germline V lookup: CDR1 SGHNT, CDR2 YYREEE (reference sequence). CDR3 length: 15 amino acids. Here the CDR3 reads CASSVRTGVYTEAFF. CDR3 sequence (DNA): TGTGCCAGCAGCGTCCGGACAGGGGTGTATACTGAAGCTTTCTTT.

This chain joins TRBV4-1 and TRBJ2-7; D unresolved. Deletions cut 4 bases from V and 6 bases from J, with 10 bases between. The germline CDR1 and CDR2 sequences are MGHRA and YSYEKL. CDR3 length: 12 residues. As DNA, the CDR3 is TGCGCCAGCAGCCCCCACGGTACCGAGCAGTACTTC. Its translation: CASSPHGTEQYF.

This chain joins TRBV6-1 and TRBJ2-1, with a possible D match to TRBD1 (6 bases). The germline V gene has CDR1 MNHNS and CDR2 SASEGT. Trimming left V 8 bases short and J 0 bases short, with 11 bases between. This CDR3 contains 14 residues. CDR3 amino acids: CASLDRSSYNEQFF. The CDR3 DNA is TGTGCCAGCCTAGACAGGAGCTCCTACAATGAGCAGTTCTTC.

The V call is TRBV7-9, the J call TRBJ2-7; perhaps TRBD2 as D (6 bases). Per germline, CDR1 SEHNR and CDR2 FQNEAQ (reference sequence). This CDR3 spans 15 amino acids. V was trimmed by 3 bases and J by 3 bases, leaving 15 bases between them. DNA for the CDR3: TGTGCCAGCAGCTTGGGGTGGGGGGACGGCTACGAGCAGTACTTC. It is translated as CASSLGWGDGYEQYF.

The rearrangement links TRBV15 to TRBJ1-1, with TRBD1 matching 10 bases. This CDR3 is built from 15 residues. J was trimmed by 6 bases and V by 4 bases; bases with no gene match: 8. Germline values: CDR1 LNHNV, CDR2 YYDKDF (reference sequence). For the CDR3, the DNA is TGTGCCACCAGCACCTCGACTGGGACAGGGGCTGAAGCTTTCTTT. Its protein is CATSTSTGTGAEAFF.

The chain carries TRBV28 and TRBJ2-7, with 11 bases that match TRBD2. Trimming at V came to 5 bases and at J to 4 bases, leaving 4 bases not matched to a gene. The CDR3 totals 14 residues. Germline loops: CDR1 MDHEN, CDR2 SYDVKM. CDR3 DNA: TGTGCCAGCAGTACCGGGACTAGCGGATACGAGCAGTACTTC. Encoded protein: CASSTGTSGYEQYF. Combining the CDR3 with reference TRBV28 and TRBJ2-7 gives the whole variable domain DVKVTQSSRYLVKRTGEKVFLECVQDMDHENMFWYRQDPGLGLRLIYFSYDVKMKEKGDIPEGYSVSREKKERFSLILESASTNQTSMYLCASSTGTSGYEQYFGPGTRLTVT.

This chain uses TRBV4-3 with TRBJ2-4, with 7 bases that match TRBD1. CDR1 LGHNA and CDR2 YSLEER come from the germline V gene. This CDR3 has 16 residues. After removal of 2 bases from V and 1 base from J, the junction contained 5 bases not matched to a gene. The CDR3 is CASSQNRGSAKNIQYF. In DNA form, the CDR3 reads TGCGCCAGCAGCCAAAACAGGGGATCCGCCAAAAACATTCAGTACTTC.

Only a few counts were recorded for this clone. This chain connects TRBV18 to TRBJ2-7; no reliable D call. Germline V gene lookup returns CDR1 KGHSH and CDR2 LQKENI. V dropped 0 bases and J dropped 2 bases, with 8 bases sitting between them. The CDR3 has 14 amino acids. This CDR3 reads CASSPPSRTYEQYF. The CDR3 nucleotides are TGTGCCAGCTCACCACCGTCCAGGACCTACGAGCAGTACTTC. The full variable domain, its missing parts supplied by reference TRBV18 and TRBJ2-7, is NAGVMQNPRHLVRRRGQEARLRCSPMKGHSHVYWYRQLPEEGLKFMVYLQKENIIDESGMPKERFSAEFPKEGPSILRIQQVVRGDSAAYFCASSPPSRTYEQYFGPGTRLTVT.

CDR3 in DNA: TGTGCCAGCAGCCCCCTTGGTCTAGGCTACACCTTC. This translates into CASSPLGLGYTF. The chain is built from TRBV5-6 and TRBJ1-2; no clear D gene. Per the germline V gene, CDR1 is SGHDT and CDR2 is YYEEEE. V was pared by 4 bases and J by 8 bases, with 12 bases between. The CDR3 covers 12 residues. Full variable domain (rest looked up from reference TRBV5-6 and TRBJ1-2): DAGVTQSPTHLIKTRGQQVTLRCSPKSGHDTVSWYQQALGQGPQFIFQYYEEEERQRGNFPDRFSGHQFPNYSSELNVNALLLGDSALYLCASSPLGLGYTFGSGTRLTVV.

The chain links TRBV27 to TRBJ2-3, with D possibly being TRBD1 (5 bases). Germline CDR1 MNHEY, CDR2 SMNVEV (reference sequence). This CDR3 spans 16 amino acids. Trimming cost V 4 bases and J 3 bases, with 17 bases left between them. Here the CDR3 DNA reads TGTGCCAGCAGTTCCGCCCCTGGGGCCAAAACAGATACGCAGTATTTT. Its translation is CASSSAPGAKTDTQYF.

A single count supports this clone. The chain has TRBV19 and TRBJ1-1; 7 nucleotides line up with TRBD1. The CDR3 contains 13 residues. CDR1 is LNHDA and CDR2 is SQIVND in the germline V gene (reference sequence). The J segment lost 7 bases and the V segment lost 3 bases, leaving 5 bases of the junction unmatched. CDR3 amino acids: CASSIARTGEAFF. The CDR3 DNA is TGTGCCAGTAGTATCGCCCGGACAGGTGAAGCTTTCTTT. The full variable domain, rest sourced from reference TRBV19 and TRBJ1-1, is DGGITQSPKYLFRKEGQNVTLSCEQNLNHDAMYWYRQDPGQGLRLIYYSQIVNDFQKGDIAEGYSVSREKKESFPLTVTSAQKNPTAFYLCASSIARTGEAFFGQGTRLTVV.

The chain joins TRBV4-1 to TRBJ2-7; 7 positions match TRBD2. Per germline, CDR1 MGHRA and CDR2 YSYEKL. The CDR3 sequence is 16 residues long. J was trimmed by 4 bases and V by 1 base; bases with no gene match: 10. The CDR3 reads CASSQVVGGILYEQYF. CDR3 bases: TGCGCCAGCAGCCAAGTGGTGGGGGGGATTCTTTACGAGCAGTACTTC.

The gene calls are TRBV5-4 and TRBJ2-5, with 12 bases fitting TRBD2. The CDR3 is 16 residues long. The germline V gene has CDR1 SGHNT and CDR2 YYREEE (reference sequence). V dropped 0 bases and J dropped 4; count of bases not matched to a gene: 4. The chain's CDR3 is CASSLAPSGGVETQYF. The DNA for the CDR3 is TGTGCCAGCAGCTTGGCCCCTAGCGGGGGGGTAGAGACCCAGTACTTC.

V is TRBV19 and J is TRBJ2-1; 9 nucleotides match TRBD2. The length of the CDR3 is 14 residues. Germline CDR1 LNHDA, CDR2 SQIVND (reference sequence). V gave up 7 bases and J gave up 5 bases; unmatched junction bases: 6. CDR3 sequence (DNA): TGTGCCAGTAATTACGCGGGGGGGGACAATGAGCAGTTCTTC. It codes for CASNYAGGDNEQFF.

The chain carries TRBV4-3 and TRBJ1-1; perhaps TRBD1 as D (5 bases). Per the germline V gene, CDR1 is LGHNA and CDR2 is YSLEER. V gave up 2 bases and J gave up 4 bases, with 14 bases separating them. The CDR3 has 15 amino acids. The CDR3 spells CASSQFPARATEAFF. CDR3 bases: TGCGCCAGCAGCCAATTCCCTGCCAGGGCCACTGAAGCTTTCTTT.

This sequence joins TRBV29-1 and TRBJ2-1; 11 bases match TRBD1. This CDR3 is built from 14 residues. CDR1 and CDR2 (germline): SQVTM, ANQGSEA. V shed 4 bases and J 3 bases; nucleotides not matched to a gene: 2. CDR3 sequence (DNA): TGCAGCGTTGTGGGACAGGGGGACTACAATGAGCAGTTCTTC. Encoded protein: CSVVGQGDYNEQFF.

V is TRBV25-1 and J is TRBJ1-1; no firm D call. Per the germline V gene, CDR1 is MGHDK and CDR2 is SYGVNS. The CDR3 has 13 residues. Trimming cost V 2 bases and J 4 bases, with 8 bases left between them. CDR3 sequence: CASSEVGPTEAFF. The CDR3 nucleotides are TGTGCCAGCAGTGAAGTGGGCCCCACTGAAGCTTTCTTT.

This rearrangement joins TRBV5-1 to TRBJ2-2; D is perhaps TRBD2 (6 bases). This CDR3 has 15 residues. V lost 1 base to trimming and J lost 2 bases, with 9 bases between them. Germline loops: CDR1 SGHRS, CDR2 YFSETQ. CDR3 sequence: CASSLQGGNTGELFF. The CDR3 DNA reads TGCGCCAGCAGCTTGCAGGGAGGTAACACCGGGGAGCTGTTTTTT.

This chain links TRBV6-6 with TRBJ2-1, with D tentatively TRBD2 (7 bases). This CDR3 comprises 15 residues. Deletions cut 2 bases from V and 7 bases from J, with 15 bases between. Germline V lookup: CDR1 MNHNY, CDR2 SVGAGI (reference sequence). CDR3 loop: CASSYGRGGGNEQFF. DNA of the CDR3: TGTGCCAGCAGTTACGGGCGGGGAGGGGGGAATGAGCAGTTCTTC.